What follows are 25 T cell receptor beta chains derived from one specimen sequenced in a study of OX40 agonist ivuxolimab in advanced cancers. The method was immunoSEQ multiplex PCR; TCRdb's version includes in-frame clones alone and lacks a portion of them. The sample comprises about 48,000 clones, 82% of which are singletons, and more than 1.5% rests with the top ten. This specimen was CD4+ or CD8+ T cells sorted from blood, taken in a trial of the OX40 agonist ivuxolimab. Receptors were obtained from an adult with an advanced solid tumor such as melanoma, head and neck, liver or kidney cancer.

The chain joins TRBV30 to TRBJ2-3; D is ambiguous. The CDR3 sequence is 14 residues long. CDR1 is GTSNPN and CDR2 is SVGIG in the germline V gene (reference sequence). V was clipped by 0 bases and J by 2 bases, with 9 bases between them. The CDR3 DNA sequence: TGTGCCTGGAGTGTAGGGTTAAACACAGATACGCAGTATTTT. Encoded protein: CAWSVGLNTDTQYF.

This chain connects TRBV29-1 to TRBJ1-2; 8 bases agree with TRBD1. Germline V gene sequence: CDR1 SQVTM, CDR2 ANQGSEA. The length of the CDR3 is 12 residues. Unmatched junction bases numbered 8, after V lost 7 bases and J lost 7 bases. CDR3 sequence (DNA): TGCAGCGGCGCGACAGGGGAGACTGGCTACACCTTC. This codes for CSGATGETGYTF.

This sequence joins TRBV5-4 and TRBJ2-7; 10 positions match TRBD1. Germline V gene sequence: CDR1 SGHNT, CDR2 YYREEE (reference sequence). J gave up 1 base and V 2 bases, and 3 bases lay outside the gene matches. The CDR3 contains 15 residues. The CDR3 coding sequence is TGTGCCAGCAGCTTCGGGACAGGGGCGTCCTACGAGCAGTACTTC. Its translation: CASSFGTGASYEQYF.

For the CDR3, the DNA is TGTGCCAGCAGCTTAATCAACTATGGCTACACCTTC. It yields the protein CASSLINYGYTF. This chain links TRBV7-2 with TRBJ1-2; no reliable D call. Trimming took 2 bases from V and 2 from J, leaving 3 bases between them. CDR3 length: 12 residues. Germline values: CDR1 SGHTA, CDR2 FQGNSA.

Here the CDR3 reads CAWSVGQWDGYTF. DNA of the CDR3: TGTGCCTGGAGTGTGGGGCAGTGGGATGGCTACACCTTC. The chain has TRBV30 and TRBJ1-2; TRBD1 might be the D (5 bases). V lost 0 bases, J lost 6 bases, and 11 bases lay in between. Germline CDR1 reads GTSNPN; CDR2 reads SVGIG (reference sequence). The CDR3 sequence is 13 residues long.

The J gene is TRBJ1-1, the V gene TRBV5-5; D gene unclear. Germline-derived CDR1 and CDR2 are SGHKS and YYEKEE (reference sequence). V gave up 4 bases and J gave up 2 bases, with 12 bases separating them. CDR3 size: 14 residues. The CDR3 loop is CASSLATFNTEAFF. The CDR3 DNA sequence: TGTGCCAGCAGCCTAGCTACTTTCAACACTGAAGCTTTCTTT.

The genes are TRBV11-2 and TRBJ2-7; TRBD1 matches 7 bases. Germline V gives CDR1 SGHAT, CDR2 FQNNGV. With 4 bases clipped from V and 6 bases from J, the junction kept 9 bases outside the gene matches. This CDR3 has 14 amino acids. The CDR3 protein is CASSWSGTAGEQYF. As DNA, the CDR3 is TGTGCCAGCAGCTGGTCCGGGACAGCCGGCGAGCAGTACTTC. Looking up the rest from reference TRBV11-2 and TRBJ2-7 gives the full variable domain: EAGVAQSPRYKIIEKRQSVAFWCNPISGHATLYWYQQILGQGPKLLIQFQNNGVVDDSQLPKDRFSAERLKGVDSTLKIQPAKLEDSAVYLCASSWSGTAGEQYFGPGTRLTVT.

The count of this clone is one. The chain couples TRBV2 to TRBJ2-7, with D hard to call. Germline V CDR1 and CDR2: SNHLY, FYNNEI. The CDR3 is made up of 15 amino acids. V lost 4 bases and J 0 bases, leaving 13 bases between the germline ends. In nucleotides, the CDR3 is TGTGCCAGCAGTGTTCGACTCCTCAGCTCCTACGAGCAGTACTTC. It yields the protein CASSVRLLSSYEQYF.

J is TRBJ1-1 and V is TRBV4-2; perhaps TRBD1 as D (5 bases). CDR3 length: 15 amino acids. Per the germline V gene, CDR1 is LGHNA and CDR2 is YNFKEQ. Trimming cost V 0 bases and J 2 bases, with 10 bases left between them. CDR3 sequence (DNA): TGTGCCAGCAGCCAAGAGACAGCCGGCAACACTGAAGCTTTCTTT. This encodes CASSQETAGNTEAFF.

V and J are TRBV28 and TRBJ1-2, with 8 bases that match TRBD1. This CDR3 contains 13 residues. Germline CDR1 reads MDHEN; CDR2 reads SYDVKM. Trimming at V came to 5 bases and at J to 8 bases, leaving 7 bases not matched to a gene. The CDR3 region has the DNA TGTGCCAGCAGTCCCGGACAGGGTTGGGGCTACACCTTC. This gives the protein CASSPGQGWGYTF.

This clone was seen a few times. The rearrangement links TRBV25-1 to TRBJ1-5; D unresolved. Germline-derived CDR1 and CDR2 are MGHDK and SYGVNS. Trimming took 4 bases from V and 5 from J, leaving 12 bases between them. This CDR3 has 14 residues. For the CDR3, the DNA is TGTGCCAGCAGTGGGCAAGGGTTTCATCAGCCCCAGCATTTT. This gives the protein CASSGQGFHQPQHF.

V usage is TRBV10-3 and J usage is TRBJ2-2; D perhaps matches TRBD1 (6 bases). V lost 3 bases and J lost 6, with 17 bases in between. CDR3 length: 16 residues. CDR1 and CDR2 from the germline V gene are ENHRY and SYGVKD. The CDR3 loop is CAISEGGATFSGELFF. CDR3 sequence (DNA): TGTGCCATCAGTGAAGGGGGTGCGACGTTTTCCGGGGAGCTGTTTTTT.

This clone was recorded once. The gene calls are TRBV6-1 and TRBJ1-2; D is uncertain. The V end lost 0 bases, the J end lost 6 bases, and 14 bases lay between the germline ends. Germline-derived CDR1 and CDR2 are MNHNS and SASEGT. The length of the CDR3 is 15 residues. CDR3 nucleotides: TGTGCCAGCAGTGAAGCCACAATTTCGTGGGATGGCTACACCTTC. This sequence encodes CASSEATISWDGYTF.

The V call is TRBV27, the J call TRBJ2-5; 10 nucleotides line up with TRBD1. V gave up 3 bases and J gave up 11 bases; unmatched junction bases: 15. Germline lookup yields CDR1 MNHEY and CDR2 SMNVEV (reference sequence). The CDR3 is 16 amino acids. CDR3: CASSFLTGGSLAEQYF. The CDR3 bases are TGTGCCAGCAGTTTCTTGACAGGGGGCAGCCTGGCGGAGCAGTACTTC.

J is TRBJ1-1 and V is TRBV14; no definite D call. The germline CDR1 and CDR2 sequences are SGHDN and FVKESK. The CDR3 totals 14 residues. The germline V and J ends were trimmed by 4 bases and 5 bases, with 14 bases remaining between them. CDR3 DNA sequence: TGTGCCAGCAGCCTCTGGACGACCGGGACTGAAGCTTTCTTT. This encodes CASSLWTTGTEAFF.

V is TRBV19 and J is TRBJ2-1; TRBD1 matches at 7 bases. CDR1 is LNHDA and CDR2 is SQIVND in the germline V gene (reference sequence). This CDR3 comprises 13 residues. Trimming took 3 bases from V and 7 from J; bases not matched to a gene: 3. CDR3 sequence reads: CASSIGRGNEQFF. The CDR3 DNA follows: TGTGCCAGTAGTATCGGCAGGGGGAATGAGCAGTTCTTC.

This sequence joins TRBV19 and TRBJ1-2; maybe TRBD1 (5 bases). Germline loops: CDR1 LNHDA, CDR2 SQIVND (reference sequence). CDR3 size: 15 residues. Trimming cost V 5 bases and J 2 bases, with 15 bases left between them. CDR3 nucleotide sequence: TGTGCCAGTAGTGATCGACTCGGGGCGAACTATGGCTACACCTTC. Its translation: CASSDRLGANYGYTF.

CDR3 loop: CASNPGLADTQYF. CDR3 DNA sequence: TGTGCCAGTAATCCGGGACTAGCAGATACGCAGTATTTT. This chain joins TRBV19 and TRBJ2-3; 8 bases are shared with TRBD2. The CDR3 length is 13 residues. Germline loops: CDR1 LNHDA, CDR2 SQIVND (reference sequence). The J segment lost 4 bases and the V segment lost 7 bases, leaving 4 bases of the junction unmatched.

This clone was counted only a few times. This rearrangement joins TRBV7-9 to TRBJ1-2; no definite D call. Germline CDR1 SEHNR, CDR2 FQNEAQ (reference sequence). V was trimmed by 4 bases and J by 6 bases, leaving 12 bases between them. The CDR3 runs 13 residues. The CDR3 spells CASSSLVVDGYTF. As DNA, the CDR3 is TGTGCCAGCAGCTCCCTAGTCGTGGATGGCTACACCTTC.

This chain connects TRBV6-1 to TRBJ2-2; D not resolved. The CDR3 covers 14 residues. Germline CDR1 and CDR2: MNHNS and SASEGT. The V gene lost 2 bases and the J gene lost 0 bases, with 4 bases spanning the gap. As DNA, the CDR3 is TGTGCCAGCAGTGAACAGGCGAACACCGGGGAGCTGTTTTTT. This translates into CASSEQANTGELFF.

The chain has TRBV4-1 and TRBJ1-1; D call uncertain. V dropped 0 bases and J dropped 0 bases, with 20 bases sitting between them. The CDR3 contains 19 residues. CDR1 and CDR2 (germline): MGHRA, YSYEKL. CDR3 residues: CASSQDLGGMGSLNTEAFF. The CDR3 nucleotides read TGCGCCAGCAGCCAAGATTTAGGAGGGATGGGGAGCCTGAACACTGAAGCTTTCTTT.

The chain's CDR3 is CASSKEHTEAFF. The CDR3 DNA follows: TGTGCCAGCAGCAAAGAACACACTGAAGCTTTCTTT. V gene TRBV6-5 combines with J gene TRBJ1-1; D not certain. The CDR3 has 12 residues. The germline V and J ends were trimmed by 6 bases and 3 bases, with 8 bases remaining between them. From germline, CDR1 is MNHEY and CDR2 SVGAGI.

The V call is TRBV2, the J call TRBJ2-7; D not resolved. In germline, CDR1 is SNHLY, CDR2 FYNNEI. CDR3 length: 11 amino acids. V was cut by 7 bases and J by 2 bases, with 6 bases left in between. The CDR3 region is CASKLTYEQYF. The CDR3 DNA follows: TGTGCCAGCAAACTGACCTACGAGCAGTACTTC.

The chain has TRBV7-2 and TRBJ1-5; TRBD1 aligns across 7 bases. Germline CDR1 SGHTA, CDR2 FQGNSA. V lost 6 bases and J lost 1; bases outside the gene matches: 6. CDR3 size: 15 residues. The CDR3 loop is CASRGGGSSNQPQHF. CDR3 DNA: TGTGCCAGCAGAGGGGGCGGTTCGAGCAATCAGCCCCAGCATTTT.

The gene calls are TRBV11-2 and TRBJ2-1; weak D call: TRBD2 (5 bases). V was trimmed by 5 bases and J by 8 bases, leaving 16 bases between them. This CDR3 contains 14 residues. Germline V gene data show CDR1 as SGHAT and CDR2 as FQNNGV. Written as DNA, the CDR3 is TGTGCCAGCAGCGCCCCCTTCAGGAGGCATGAGCAGTTCTTC. This translates into CASSAPFRRHEQFF.